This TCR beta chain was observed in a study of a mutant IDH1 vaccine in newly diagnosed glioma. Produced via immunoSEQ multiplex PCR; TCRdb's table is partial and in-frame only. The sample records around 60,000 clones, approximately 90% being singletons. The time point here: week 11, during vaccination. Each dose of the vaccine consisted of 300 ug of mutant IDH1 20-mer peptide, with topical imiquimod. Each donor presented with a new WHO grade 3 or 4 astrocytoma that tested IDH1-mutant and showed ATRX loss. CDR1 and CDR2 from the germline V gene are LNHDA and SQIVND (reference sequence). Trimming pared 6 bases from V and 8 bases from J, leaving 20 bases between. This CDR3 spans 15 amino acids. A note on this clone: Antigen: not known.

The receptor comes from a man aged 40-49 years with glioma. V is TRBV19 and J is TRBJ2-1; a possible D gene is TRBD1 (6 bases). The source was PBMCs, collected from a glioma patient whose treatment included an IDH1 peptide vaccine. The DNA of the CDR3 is TGTGCCAGTAGCCTTCCCCAGCAGGGGAAAGATGAGCAGTTCTTC. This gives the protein CASSLPQQGKDEQFF.